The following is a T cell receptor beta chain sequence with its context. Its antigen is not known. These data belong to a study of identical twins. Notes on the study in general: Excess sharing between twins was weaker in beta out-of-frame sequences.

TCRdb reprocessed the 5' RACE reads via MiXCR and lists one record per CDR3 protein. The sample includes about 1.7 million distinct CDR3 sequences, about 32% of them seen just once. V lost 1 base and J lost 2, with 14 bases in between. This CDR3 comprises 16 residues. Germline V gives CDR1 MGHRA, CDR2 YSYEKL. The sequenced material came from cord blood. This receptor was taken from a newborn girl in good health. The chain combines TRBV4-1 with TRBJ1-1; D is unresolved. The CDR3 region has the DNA TGCGCCAGCAGCCAAGTGGCCACGGGAGGAAACACTGAAGCTTTCTTT. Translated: CASSQVATGGNTEAFF.